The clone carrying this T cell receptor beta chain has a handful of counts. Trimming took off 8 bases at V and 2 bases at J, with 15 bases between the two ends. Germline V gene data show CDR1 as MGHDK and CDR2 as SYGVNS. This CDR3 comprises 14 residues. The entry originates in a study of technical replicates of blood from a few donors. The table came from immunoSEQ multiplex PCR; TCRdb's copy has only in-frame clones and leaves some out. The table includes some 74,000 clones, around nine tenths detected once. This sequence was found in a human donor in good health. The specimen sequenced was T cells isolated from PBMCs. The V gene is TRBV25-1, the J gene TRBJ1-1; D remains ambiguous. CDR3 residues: CASSPAGSNTEAFF. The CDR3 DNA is TGTGCCAGCTCTCCGGCGGGGTCTAACACTGAAGCTTTCTTT. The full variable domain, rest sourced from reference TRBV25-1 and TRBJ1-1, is EADIYQTPRYLVIGTGKKITLECSQTMGHDKMYWYQQDPGMELHLIHYSYGVNSTEKGDLSSESTVSRIRTEHFPLTLESARPSHTSQYLCASSPAGSNTEAFFGQGTRLTVV.